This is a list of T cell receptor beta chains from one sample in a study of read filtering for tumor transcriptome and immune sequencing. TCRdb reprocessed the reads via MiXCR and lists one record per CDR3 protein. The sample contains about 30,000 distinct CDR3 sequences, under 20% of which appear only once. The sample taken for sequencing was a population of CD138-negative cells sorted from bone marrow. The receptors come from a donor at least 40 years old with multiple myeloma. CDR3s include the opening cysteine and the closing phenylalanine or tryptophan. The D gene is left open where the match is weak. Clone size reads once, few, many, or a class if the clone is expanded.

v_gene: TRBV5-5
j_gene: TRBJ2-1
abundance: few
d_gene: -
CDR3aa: CASSLGRIPYNEQFF
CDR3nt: TGTGCCAGCAGTCTCGGACGGATTCCATACAATGAGCAGTTCTTC

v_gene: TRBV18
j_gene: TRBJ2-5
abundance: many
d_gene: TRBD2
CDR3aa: CASSPSRGEETQYF
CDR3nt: TGTGCCAGCTCACCTTCGCGGGGGGAAGAGACCCAGTACTTC

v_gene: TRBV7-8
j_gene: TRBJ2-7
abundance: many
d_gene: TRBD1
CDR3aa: CASSFLQGADEQYF
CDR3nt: TGTGCCAGCAGCTTCTTGCAGGGGGCTGACGAGCAGTACTTC

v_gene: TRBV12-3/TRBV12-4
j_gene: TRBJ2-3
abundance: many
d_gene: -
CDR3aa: CASRTGGGTGKYF
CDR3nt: TGTGCCAGCAGGACGGGGGGGGGGACAGGAAAGTATTTT

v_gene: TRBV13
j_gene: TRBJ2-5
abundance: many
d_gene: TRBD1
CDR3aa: CASSRDRGPQKTQYF
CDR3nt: TGTGCCAGCAGCCGGGACAGGGGGCCTCAAAAGACCCAGTACTTC

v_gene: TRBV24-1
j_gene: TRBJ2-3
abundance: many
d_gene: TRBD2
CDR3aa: CATSDPRTSGRGDTDTQYF
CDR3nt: TGTGCCACCAGTGACCCTCGGACTAGCGGGAGAGGGGACACAGATACGCAGTATTTT

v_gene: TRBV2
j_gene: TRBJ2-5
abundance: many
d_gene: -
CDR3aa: CASRETGIETQYF
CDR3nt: TGTGCCAGCAGAGAAACAGGGATAGAGACCCAGTACTTC

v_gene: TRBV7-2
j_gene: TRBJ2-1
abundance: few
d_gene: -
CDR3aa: CASSPGGALDEQFF
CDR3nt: TGTGCCAGCAGCCCAGGGGGGGCTTTGGATGAGCAGTTCTTC

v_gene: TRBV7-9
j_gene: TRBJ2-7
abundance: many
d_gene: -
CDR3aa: CASSLGGWEQYF
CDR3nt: TGTGCCAGCAGCTTGGGGGGTTGGGAGCAGTACTTC

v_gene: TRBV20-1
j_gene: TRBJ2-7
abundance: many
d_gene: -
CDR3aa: CSARDLRVLEDEQYF
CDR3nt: TGCAGTGCTAGAGATCTGCGGGTCCTTGAGGACGAGCAGTACTTC